This T cell receptor beta chain stems from a study of technical replicates of blood from a handful of donors. Some clones are missing from TCRdb's copy, which holds only in-frame ones; the method was immunoSEQ multiplex PCR. The table lists approximately 65,000 clones, about 86% of them singletons. Germline CDR1 SGHTA, CDR2 FQGNSA. CDR3 length equals 18 residues. V gave up 5 bases and J gave up 2 bases; unmatched junction bases: 13. The chain has TRBV7-2 and TRBJ2-3; TRBD2 matches at 10 bases. Material for sequencing was PBMCs. The origin of this receptor is a human donor in good health. Some clones in this sample may be carry-over from other donors' samples. The CDR3 reads CASSPWGASGGSTDTQYF. The CDR3 DNA sequence: TGTGCCAGCAGCCCGTGGGGGGCTAGCGGGGGCTCCACAGATACGCAGTATTTT.